A selection of T cell receptor beta chains follows, all from one sample in a study of shared clonotypes between healthy human individuals. Profiled with immunoSEQ multiplex PCR; TCRdb holds only in-frame clones, not every one. The repertoire includes around 550,000 clones, roughly 95% of them detected once, and 0.11% sits in the top ten. The sequenced sample consisted of naive CD8+ T cells sorted from blood. All receptors come from a woman in her thirties in good health. The CDR3 runs from the conserved cysteine through the conserved F or W.

j_gene: TRBJ2-7; v_gene: TRBV11-2; CDR3aa: CASSFPLSGPSYEQYF
j_gene: TRBJ2-7; v_gene: TRBV28; CDR3aa: CATDLGGHRGGSYEQYF
j_gene: TRBJ1-2; v_gene: TRBV11-2; CDR3aa: CASSLAQGSYGYTF
j_gene: TRBJ1-5; v_gene: TRBV27; CDR3aa: CASSSGTGGSQPQHF
j_gene: TRBJ1-2; v_gene: TRBV21-1; CDR3aa: CASSEGSLYYGYTF
j_gene: TRBJ1-1; v_gene: TRBV6-1; CDR3aa: CASSELKNTEAFF
j_gene: TRBJ1-2; v_gene: TRBV19; CDR3aa: CASSSWDHYGYTF
j_gene: TRBJ2-7; v_gene: TRBV30; CDR3aa: CAWSDHSGPTYEQYF
j_gene: TRBJ2-5; v_gene: TRBV12-1; CDR3aa: CASSFLAAPRETQYF
j_gene: TRBJ2-1; v_gene: TRBV10-2; CDR3aa: CASSGYNEQFF
j_gene: TRBJ2-1; v_gene: TRBV7-8; CDR3aa: CASSWAGTSVYNEQFF
j_gene: TRBJ2-1; v_gene: TRBV16; CDR3aa: CASSRPGLGVDEQFF
j_gene: TRBJ2-1; v_gene: TRBV5-4; CDR3aa: CASSYGLAGGNEQFF
j_gene: TRBJ2-3; v_gene: TRBV6-1; CDR3aa: CASRYTGSISDTQYF
j_gene: TRBJ1-1; v_gene: TRBV13; CDR3aa: CASSPDPGVPEAFF
j_gene: TRBJ1-4; v_gene: TRBV5-6; CDR3aa: CASSLAAEGTNEKLFF
j_gene: TRBJ1-2; v_gene: TRBV27; CDR3aa: CASSHDRGYGYTF
j_gene: TRBJ1-1; v_gene: TRBV27; CDR3aa: CASSFQTGENTEAFF
j_gene: TRBJ1-1; v_gene: TRBV30; CDR3aa: CAWDQAEAFF
j_gene: TRBJ2-7; v_gene: TRBV2; CDR3aa: CASSPSRTYEQYF
j_gene: TRBJ2-7; v_gene: TRBV14; CDR3aa: CASSQDFTSTLSYEQYF
j_gene: TRBJ2-7; v_gene: TRBV19; CDR3aa: CASSITSGSYEQYF
j_gene: TRBJ1-1; v_gene: TRBV2; CDR3aa: CASSHTGHF
j_gene: TRBJ2-3; v_gene: TRBV7-8; CDR3aa: CASSFFCGSREGIDTQYF
j_gene: TRBJ2-1; v_gene: TRBV27; CDR3aa: CASSLKGSPYNEQFF
j_gene: TRBJ2-3; v_gene: TRBV7-9; CDR3aa: CASSPIWRGSTDTQYF
j_gene: TRBJ1-1; v_gene: TRBV7-6; CDR3aa: CASSLALGTEAFF
j_gene: TRBJ1-5; v_gene: TRBV28; CDR3aa: CASSFKGSQPQHF
j_gene: TRBJ1-4; v_gene: TRBV7-9; CDR3aa: CASSNGTGFNEKLFF
j_gene: TRBJ1-1; v_gene: TRBV15; CDR3aa: CATSRARGDTFNTEAFF
j_gene: TRBJ2-1; v_gene: TRBV6-1; CDR3aa: CASTPGGAYNEQFF
j_gene: TRBJ2-2; v_gene: TRBV4-1; CDR3aa: CASSQVLAGGRELFF
j_gene: TRBJ2-7; v_gene: TRBV10-2; CDR3aa: CASGEGPPEQYF
j_gene: TRBJ2-7; v_gene: TRBV4-2; CDR3aa: CASSVLAGSYEQYF
j_gene: TRBJ2-5; v_gene: TRBV5-8; CDR3aa: CASSDLGTSEETQYF
j_gene: TRBJ2-1; v_gene: TRBV9; CDR3aa: CASGKTGGLDNEQFF
j_gene: TRBJ1-3; v_gene: TRBV30; CDR3aa: CAWSVQVRGGNTIYF
j_gene: TRBJ2-7; v_gene: TRBV28; CDR3aa: CASSLRDRGWEQYF
j_gene: TRBJ2-1; v_gene: TRBV7-9; CDR3aa: CASSLGSDEQFF
j_gene: NA; v_gene: TRBV28; CDR3aa: CASKEVVAAYEQYF
j_gene: TRBJ2-7; v_gene: TRBV6-1; CDR3aa: CASNFPYEQYF
j_gene: TRBJ1-4; v_gene: TRBV19; CDR3aa: CASWTGTGEKLFF
j_gene: TRBJ2-2; v_gene: TRBV4-1; CDR3aa: CASSPAGLNTGELFF
j_gene: TRBJ2-7; v_gene: TRBV27; CDR3aa: CASSLSSGPGYEQYF
j_gene: TRBJ1-2; v_gene: TRBV29-1; CDR3aa: CSVPGADGYTF
j_gene: TRBJ2-5; v_gene: TRBV11-2; CDR3aa: CASSSEVEETQYF
j_gene: TRBJ2-1; v_gene: TRBV19; CDR3aa: CASEQLNEQFF
j_gene: TRBJ2-5; v_gene: TRBV2; CDR3aa: CASSTGTVQETQYF
j_gene: TRBJ2-7; v_gene: TRBV5-1; CDR3aa: CASSLIGARASTSYEQYF
j_gene: TRBJ2-3; v_gene: TRBV4-1; CDR3aa: CASSQDWGGGTDTQYF
j_gene: TRBJ2-7; v_gene: TRBV7-9; CDR3aa: CASSSPGGVLPEQYF
j_gene: TRBJ1-4; v_gene: TRBV9; CDR3aa: CASSAEGATTNEKLFF
j_gene: TRBJ2-3; v_gene: TRBV28; CDR3aa: CASITSGTTDTQYF
j_gene: TRBJ2-1; v_gene: TRBV5-4; CDR3aa: CASSPSGGYNEQFF
j_gene: TRBJ2-1; v_gene: TRBV11-3; CDR3aa: CASSLAPSDLAGGYNEQFF
j_gene: TRBJ2-7; v_gene: TRBV27; CDR3aa: CASSPIQGYEQYF
j_gene: TRBJ2-2; v_gene: TRBV29-1; CDR3aa: CSVGKRERNTGELFF
j_gene: TRBJ2-7; v_gene: TRBV5-1; CDR3aa: CASSSGTGSLEQYF
j_gene: TRBJ2-2; v_gene: TRBV28; CDR3aa: CASSLAGTGELFF